This TCR beta chain emerged from a study of shared T cell receptors in the human thymus. Measured with immunoSEQ multiplex PCR; TCRdb has only the in-frame clones, and not every one. The table includes hundreds of thousands of clones, more than 75% detected once. CDR1 MDHEN and CDR2 SYDVKM come from the germline V gene. J lost 10 bases, V lost 6 bases, and 13 bases had no gene match. The CDR3 consists of 16 residues. Separately, the same data were catalogued under a study of human thymus T cells. In that study: Corrective cardiac operations yielded the resected thymus tissue. Unrelated individuals were reported by related research to share highly overlapping thymic repertoires.

Input material: thymocytes. The chain links TRBV28 to TRBJ1-6; 9 positions match TRBD1. This clonotype originated in a boy in the first two years of life with a congenital heart defect. The CDR3 loop is CASRPTDRGWESPLHF. CDR3 coding DNA: TGTGCCAGCAGGCCAACGGACAGGGGATGGGAATCACCCCTCCACTTT.